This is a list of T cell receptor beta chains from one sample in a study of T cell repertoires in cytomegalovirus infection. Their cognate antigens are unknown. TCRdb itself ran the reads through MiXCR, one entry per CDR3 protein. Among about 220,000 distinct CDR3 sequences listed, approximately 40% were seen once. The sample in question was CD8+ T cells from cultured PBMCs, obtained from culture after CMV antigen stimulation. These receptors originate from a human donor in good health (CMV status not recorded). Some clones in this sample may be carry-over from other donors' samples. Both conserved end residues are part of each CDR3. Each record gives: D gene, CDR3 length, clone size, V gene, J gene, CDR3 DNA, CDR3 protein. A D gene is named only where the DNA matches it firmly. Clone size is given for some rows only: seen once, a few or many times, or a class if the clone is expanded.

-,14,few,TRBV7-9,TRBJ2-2,TGTGCCAGCAGCTTAGAGGACTACACCGGGGAGCTGTTTTTT,CASSLEDYTGELFF
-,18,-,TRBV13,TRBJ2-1,TGTGCCAGCAGCTTAGCTGGCGGGGTGGGGATAATCTACAATGAGCAGTTCTTC,CASSLAGGVGIIYNEQFF
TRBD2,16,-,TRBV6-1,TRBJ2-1,TGTGCCAGCAGTTACGCCCCTAGCGGGAGTCATGGTGAGCAGTTCTTC,CASSYAPSGSHGEQFF
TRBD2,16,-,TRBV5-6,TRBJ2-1,TGTGCCAGCAGCTTGAGGTTAGCGGGGGCCTACAATGAGCAGTTCTTC,CASSLRLAGAYNEQFF
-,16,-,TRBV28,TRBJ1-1,TGTGCCAGCAGTTGGCGGAATAGACGATCAGGCACTGAAGCTTTCTTT,CASSWRNRRSGTEAFF
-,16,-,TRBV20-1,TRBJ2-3,TGCAGTGCTAAATACTTCCCTTATAGTAGCAGAGATACGCAGTATTTT,CSAKYFPYSSRDTQYF
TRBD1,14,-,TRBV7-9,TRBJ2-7,TGTGCCAGCAGCTTAGTTCTGCAGGGGGAAGAGCAGTACTTC,CASSLVLQGEEQYF
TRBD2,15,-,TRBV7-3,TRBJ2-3,TGTGCCAGCAGCTCCCCTAGCGGGGGCACAGATACGCAGTATTTT,CASSSPSGGTDTQYF
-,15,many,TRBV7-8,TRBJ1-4,TGTGCCAGCAGCTTAGAATACGGGGTTCAGGAAAAACTGTTTTTT,CASSLEYGVQEKLFF
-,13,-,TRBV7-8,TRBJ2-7,TGTGCCAGCAGCTTAGTGGCGGCGGACATCCAGTACTTC,CASSLVAADIQYF
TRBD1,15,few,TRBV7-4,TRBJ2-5,TGTGCCAGCAGCCTGGGACAGGGGGAGGAAGAGACCCAGTACTTC,CASSLGQGEEETQYF
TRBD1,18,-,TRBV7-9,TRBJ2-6,TGTGCCAGCAGCTTGACAGGGGGCCCGGACTCTGGGGCCAACGTCCTGACTTTC,CASSLTGGPDSGANVLTF
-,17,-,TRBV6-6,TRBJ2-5,TGTGCCAGCAGTTACTCGATTTTGGAGGGGGCGGGGGAGACCCAGTACTTC,CASSYSILEGAGETQYF
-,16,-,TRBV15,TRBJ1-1,TGTGCCACCAGCAGAGATCTCTGGGCGCGAAACACTGAAGCTTTCTTT,CATSRDLWARNTEAFF